A selection of T cell receptor beta chains follows, all from one sample in a study of human T cells and chemical hapten exposure. TCRdb called the RACE reads again in MiXCR, with one record for every CDR3 protein. Among 57,000 or so distinct CDR3 sequences listed, approximately 10% were seen once. This material consisted of whole blood, taken in connection with sensitization to the hapten diphenylcyclopropenone (DPC). The origin of the receptors is a woman aged 40 to 50 with alopecia areata. Some clones in this sample may be carry-over from other donors' samples. Each CDR3 is given with its conserved first and last residue. D genes are given only for firm matches. Clone size is shown for a subset of rows, as once, few, many or a class of expanded clone.

TRBD2	NA	TRBV7-9	TRBJ2-5	TGTGCCAGCAGCGGGGAGGGGACCCAAGAGACCCAGTACTTC	CASSGEGTQETQYF
TRBD2	many	TRBV7-2	TRBJ2-7	TGTGCCAGCAGCCCCCCGGCGGGGGGGCGCTACGAGCAGTACTTC	CASSPPAGGRYEQYF
TRBD1	NA	TRBV9	TRBJ2-2	TGTGCCAGCAGTCGAGGGGGCGCGGGCGGGGAGCTGTTTTTT	CASSRGGAGGELFF
TRBD1	NA	TRBV9	TRBJ1-5	TGTGCCAGCAGCTTCAGGGACAGTTCAAATCAGCCCCAGCATTTT	CASSFRDSSNQPQHF
NA	NA	TRBV3-1	TRBJ2-1	TGTGCCAGCAGCCAAGGAACAACACTTGAGCAGTTCTTC	CASSQGTTLEQFF
NA	many	TRBV10-3	TRBJ1-1	TGTGCCCATACCGGCCAGCTGAACACTGAAGCTTTCTTT	CAHTGQLNTEAFF
NA	NA	TRBV3-1	TRBJ2-7	TGTGCCAGCAGCCATTCTGGGGGAAACGAGCAGTACTTC	CASSHSGGNEQYF
TRBD1	few	TRBV28	TRBJ2-7	TGTGGGAGCCGTAGGCAGGGGGTCTACGAGCAGTACTTC	CGSRRQGVYEQYF
NA	NA	TRBV7-9	TRBJ1-5	TGTGCCAGCAGCTTAGGGTCAGTCAATAGCAATCAGCCCCAGCATTTT	CASSLGSVNSNQPQHF
NA	few	TRBV12-5	TRBJ2-2	TGTGCTAGTGGTTTGGACACCGGGGAGCTGTTTTTT	CASGLDTGELFF
NA	NA	TRBV7-2	TRBJ2-7	TGTGCCAGCAGCTTATCCCGGGGGGGACAGTACGAGCAGTACTTC	CASSLSRGGQYEQYF
NA	few	TRBV3-1	TRBJ1-5	TGTGCCAGCAGGGGCCAAAAAGGTGGGCCCCAGCATTTT	CASRGQKGGPQHF
TRBD1	many	TRBV7-9	TRBJ1-5	TGTGCCAGCAGCTCCTGGACAGGGGAGGCTCAGCCCCAGCATTTT	CASSSWTGEAQPQHF
NA	many	TRBV19	TRBJ1-5	TGTGCCAGTAGTAGGGACCGGGATCAGCCCCAGCATTTT	CASSRDRDQPQHF
NA	many	TRBV7-8	TRBJ2-1	TGTGCCAGCAGCTTAGTAGAGGGTGGGAATGAGCAGTTCTTC	CASSLVEGGNEQFF
TRBD1	many	TRBV7-2	TRBJ2-2	TGTGCCAGCAGCATTGACAGGGGCGGCACCGGGGAGCTGTTTTTT	CASSIDRGGTGELFF
NA	NA	TRBV12-3/TRBV12-4	TRBJ1-5	TGTGCCAGCAGTTCTCTTGCGGGCTTACAGGGCGATCAGCCCCAGCATTTT	CASSSLAGLQGDQPQHF
NA	few	TRBV7-7	TRBJ2-1	TGTGCTAGCAGCTTAGTGCGGGGCAGGTACAATGAGCAGTTCTTC	CASSLVRGRYNEQFF
NA	few	TRBV15	TRBJ1-4	TGTGCCACCAGCAGAGGTGCACTGGTGGGAGGGAATGAAAAACTGTTTTTT	CATSRGALVGGNEKLFF
NA	NA	TRBV30	TRBJ1-2	TGTGCCTGGAAGGTGGTCTGGTATGGCTACACCTTC	CAWKVVWYGYTF
TRBD1	many	TRBV6-4	TRBJ1-5	TGTGCCAGCAGTGACCTACAGGGGGTATATCAGCCCCAGCATTTT	CASSDLQGVYQPQHF
NA	many	TRBV19	TRBJ2-2	TGTGCCAGTATACGAGTGCCCCGTACCGGGGAGCTGTTTTTT	CASIRVPRTGELFF
TRBD1	many	TRBV29-1	TRBJ1-1	TGCAGCTCTGGACAGGGAGGGTTCACTGAAGCTTTCTTT	CSSGQGGFTEAFF
NA	few	TRBV15	TRBJ2-7	TGTGCCACCACGGGTGGCCAGGGCTACGAGCAGTACTTC	CATTGGQGYEQYF
NA	NA	TRBV7-9	TRBJ1-2	TGTGCCAGCAGCTTAATGAGGACGACTAACTATGGCTACACCTTC	CASSLMRTTNYGYTF
NA	many	TRBV14	TRBJ2-5	TGTGCCAGCAGCCAAGATCGCGAGGTAGAGACCCAGTACTTC	CASSQDREVETQYF
TRBD2	NA	TRBV4-2	TRBJ2-5	TGTGCCAGCAGCCAGGCGGGAGGAGCGGGGGGGCTGGGAGAGACCCAGTACTTC	CASSQAGGAGGLGETQYF
TRBD1	NA	TRBV7-2	TRBJ2-7	TGTGCCAGCAGCCGGACAGGCTCCTACGAGCAGTACTTC	CASSRTGSYEQYF
NA	few	TRBV4-3	TRBJ1-6	TGCGCCAGCAGCCAAGATGGCGGCCGGGGGGCTTCAGGATCACCCCTCCACTTT	CASSQDGGRGASGSPLHF
TRBD2	many	TRBV18	TRBJ2-3	TGTGCCAGCTCACCAAGGACTAGCGAGATGGGCACAGATACGCAGTATTTT	CASSPRTSEMGTDTQYF
NA	NA	TRBV9	TRBJ2-7	TGTGCCAGCAGCGTACGGGCAGAGAAGAACTACGAGCAGTACTTC	CASSVRAEKNYEQYF
NA	NA	TRBV19	TRBJ2-1	TGTGCCAGTAGTCTCGGGACAAACGGTCGGCAGTTCTTC	CASSLGTNGRQFF
TRBD1	many	TRBV5-4	TRBJ2-1	TGTGCCAGCAGGAGGGGTTCCGGGACAGGGACCAGGGGGAATGAGCAGTTCTTC	CASRRGSGTGTRGNEQFF
TRBD2	few	TRBV29-1	TRBJ2-1	TGCAGCGTTGAACAACTAGCGGGAGGCTCCTACAATGAGCAGTTCTTC	CSVEQLAGGSYNEQFF
NA	many	TRBV14	TRBJ1-6	TGTGCCAGCAGCCAAGGGGCGCGGGGCTCACCCCTCCACTTT	CASSQGARGSPLHF
TRBD1	many	TRBV27	TRBJ2-7	TGTGCCAGCAGTTTATACGGGACAGGGGGGATAGAGCAGTACTTC	CASSLYGTGGIEQYF
NA	NA	TRBV6-5	TRBJ2-2	TGTGCCAGCACTCATGGAGGGGGGGTATCCGGGGAGCTGTTTTTT	CASTHGGGVSGELFF
TRBD1	NA	TRBV29-1	TRBJ2-2	TGCAGCGTTCGGACAGGGGCTCTCACCGGGGAGCTGTTTTTT	CSVRTGALTGELFF
TRBD1	few	TRBV5-4	TRBJ2-7	TGTGCCAGCAGCTTGGGTCGACAGGGGTACGAGCAGTACTTC	CASSLGRQGYEQYF
NA	NA	TRBV29-1	TRBJ2-5	TGCAGCGTTGCTCACCCTAGGGTTACGGCCCAGTACTTC	CSVAHPRVTAQYF
NA	many	TRBV2	TRBJ2-7	TGTGCCAGCTTAGATCGTCCCAGCTCCTACGAGCAGTACTTC	CASLDRPSSYEQYF
NA	many	TRBV29-1	TRBJ2-1	TGCAGCGTTCCCGGGACCCATGGGAATGAGCAGTTCTTC	CSVPGTHGNEQFF
NA	many	TRBV13	TRBJ2-7	TGTGCCAGCAGCCCACCCAGCGCCCGCTCCTACGAGCAGTACTTC	CASSPPSARSYEQYF
NA	many	TRBV12-3/TRBV12-4	TRBJ2-7	TGTGCCAGCAGTCTTCAGGGGATCACCTACGAGCAGTACTTC	CASSLQGITYEQYF
NA	few	TRBV7-6	TRBJ2-2	TGTGCCAGCAGCTTAGTCTTAACTAACACCGGGGAGCTGTTTTTT	CASSLVLTNTGELFF
NA	many	TRBV6-1	TRBJ2-1	TGTGCCAGCTCATGGGGTAGCGGTGAGCAGTTCTTC	CASSWGSGEQFF